Below are 3 T cell receptor beta chains sequenced from a single sample in a study of CD8 T cells in Susac syndrome. It was with random hexamers that about 0.45 to 1 ug RNA was reverse transcribed. TCRdb passed the immunoSEQ multiplex PCR reads through MiXCR, listing each CDR3 protein once. The sample consists of approximately 180,000 distinct CDR3 sequences, 90% to 95% of them appearing once. The sample comprised CD4+ T cells from PBMCs. Receptors were obtained from a human donor with Susac syndrome.

This sequence joins TRBV6-4 and TRBJ2-7, with a possible D match to TRBD2 (5 bases). CDR1 and CDR2 from the germline V gene are MRHNA and SNTAGT. This CDR3 contains 14 residues. Trimming removed 9 bases at V and 1 base at J, with 16 bases between. CDR3 sequence: CASCMRDHSYEQYF. The CDR3 DNA follows: TGTGCCAGTTGTATGAGGGATCATTCCTACGAGCAGTACTTC.

The rearrangement joins TRBV7-9 to TRBJ1-5, with TRBD1 matching over 8 bases. The junction had 11 bases not matched to a gene; V was cut back by 4 bases and J by 3 bases. This CDR3 has 17 amino acids. Germline V gene lookup returns CDR1 SEHNR and CDR2 FQNEAQ (reference sequence). CDR3 nucleotide sequence: TGTGCCAGCAGCTCCCAAAACGGGACAGGTGTCAATCAGCCCCAGCATTTT. This gives the protein CASSSQNGTGVNQPQHF. The full variable domain, rest sourced from reference TRBV7-9 and TRBJ1-5, is DTGVSQNPRHKITKRGQNVTFRCDPISEHNRLYWYRQTLGQGPEFLTYFQNEAQLEKSRLLSDRFSAERPKGSFSTLEIQRTEQGDSAMYLCASSSQNGTGVNQPQHFGDGTRLSIL.

The rearrangement joins TRBV4-1 to TRBJ1-5; D may be TRBD1 (6 bases). CDR3 length: 17 residues. V was pared by 0 bases and J by 0 bases, with 12 bases between. Germline-derived CDR1 and CDR2 are MGHRA and YSYEKL. The CDR3 region is CASSQEGGPYSNQPQHF. The DNA for the CDR3 is TGCGCCAGCAGCCAAGAGGGGGGGCCGTATAGCAATCAGCCCCAGCATTTT.